Shown below are 26 T cell receptor beta chains from a single sample sequenced in a study of T-cell reconstitution after alpha-beta-depleted transplantation in children. Preparation of the TCRbeta library involved a method that used unique molecular identifiers. TCRdb redid the calling of the PCR reads with MiXCR, one entry per CDR3 protein. The sample lists about 900,000 distinct CDR3 sequences; about 29% were seen once. Sequencing was performed on PBMCs, mostly from graft donor cells, taken 360 days after TCRalphabeta/CD19-depleted stem cell transplant. These receptors originate from a boy younger than two who had a stem cell transplant for SCID, so the T cells may come from the graft donor.

The chain uses TRBV19 and TRBJ1-5, with D uncertain. Germline V gene lookup returns CDR1 LNHDA and CDR2 SQIVND (reference sequence). V was cut by 1 base and J by 7 bases, with 8 bases left in between. The CDR3 is 13 amino acids. The DNA of the CDR3 is TGTGCCAGTAGTATAGGACGAGAACAGCCCCAGCATTTT. It yields the protein CASSIGREQPQHF.

This clonotype has just a few counts. The J gene is TRBJ2-3, the V gene TRBV20-1, with a possible D match to TRBD1 (6 bases). Germline V lookup: CDR1 DFQATT, CDR2 SNEGSKA (reference sequence). CDR3 size: 13 residues. V gave up 3 bases and J gave up 0 bases, with 7 bases separating them. This CDR3 reads CSASQGSTDTQYF. DNA for the CDR3: TGCAGTGCTAGTCAGGGGAGCACAGATACGCAGTATTTT.

The chain couples TRBV12-3 or TRBV12-4 to TRBJ1-5, with TRBD1 matching 7 bases. The V gene end was trimmed by 5 bases and the J gene end by 4 bases; junction bases not matched to a gene: 5. The CDR3 covers 14 residues. The CDR3 nucleotides are TGTGCCAGCAGTACAGGGGAGTGGAATCAGCCCCAGCATTTT. Encoded protein: CASSTGEWNQPQHF.

This clonotype was seen only a few times. This rearrangement joins TRBV6-5 to TRBJ2-6; no reliable D call. The CDR3 consists of 14 residues. The germline CDR1 and CDR2 sequences are MNHEY and SVGAGI. The V end was cut by 2 bases, the J end by 0 bases, with 2 bases between. This CDR3 is CASSYGSGANVLTF. The CDR3 bases are TGTGCCAGCAGTTACGGCTCTGGGGCCAACGTCCTGACTTTC.

This chain uses TRBV29-1 with TRBJ1-2; D is undetermined. The CDR3 runs 13 residues. Germline V gives CDR1 SQVTM, CDR2 ANQGSEA. Between the trimmed V and J ends, which lost 3 bases and 8 bases, there was a span of 16 bases. The CDR3 nucleotides are TGCAGCGTTGACTGGGGAAGGGTTCAAGGCTACACCTTC. It encodes CSVDWGRVQGYTF.

The chain links TRBV15 to TRBJ1-2; D is ambiguous. The CDR3 runs to 14 residues. Germline CDR1 LNHNV, CDR2 YYDKDF (reference sequence). V dropped 0 bases and J dropped 7 bases, with 12 bases sitting between them. Here the CDR3 DNA reads TGTGCCACCAGCAGAGAGGGTGGCGGACGTGGCTACACCTTC. Amino acids: CATSREGGGRGYTF. Using reference TRBV15 and TRBJ1-2 for the parts outside the CDR3, the full variable domain is DAMVIQNPRYQVTQFGKPVTLSCSQTLNHNVMYWYQQKSSQAPKLLFHYYDKDFNNEADTPDNFQSRRPNTSFCFLDIRSPGLGDTAMYLCATSREGGGRGYTFGSGTRLTVV.

This clonotype was recorded a few times. The chain carries TRBV7-2 and TRBJ2-2; maybe TRBD2 (6 bases). The CDR3 consists of 15 residues. CDR1 is SGHTA and CDR2 is FQGNSA in the germline V gene. Trimming cost V 1 base and J 6 bases, with 12 bases left between them. CDR3 amino acids: CASSLVGTGAGELFF. The CDR3 DNA reads TGTGCCAGCAGCTTAGTGGGTACGGGGGCCGGGGAGCTGTTTTTT.

The sample holds a few counts of this clonotype. The chain carries TRBV20-1 and TRBJ2-7, with 7 bases that match TRBD2. In germline, CDR1 is DFQATT, CDR2 SNEGSKA (reference sequence). CDR3 length: 14 amino acids. The V and J ends lost 6 bases and 0 bases, in that order; junction bases with no gene match: 8. The CDR3 sequence is CSALPASGSYEQYF. CDR3 bases: TGCAGTGCCCTACCCGCTAGCGGCTCCTACGAGCAGTACTTC.

This clonotype was detected a few times. The chain links TRBV11-2 to TRBJ2-5; 7 bases are a match to TRBD2. The CDR3 consists of 16 residues. V was clipped by 5 bases and J by 2 bases; unmatched bases: 11. Germline V gives CDR1 SGHAT, CDR2 FQNNGV. The CDR3 region has the DNA TGTGCCAGCAGCCAATCGTGGACTAGGGGACAAGAGACCCAGTACTTC. Translating gives CASSQSWTRGQETQYF.

The gene calls are TRBV5-1 and TRBJ1-6; D unclear. CDR3 length: 12 amino acids. With 0 bases removed from V and 12 bases from J, the gap between germline ends came to 7 bases. The germline CDR1 and CDR2 sequences are SGHRS and YFSETQ. In nucleotides, the CDR3 is TGCGCCAGCAGCTTGGGACGGGGACCCCTCCACTTT. Its protein is CASSLGRGPLHF.

This clonotype was detected only a few times. The chain uses TRBV5-1 and TRBJ1-4, with D perhaps TRBD1 (5 bases). The CDR3 is 14 residues long. The germline V gene has CDR1 SGHRS and CDR2 YFSETQ. Trimming took off 6 bases at V and 5 bases at J, with 14 bases between the two ends. The CDR3 is CASTRQNTNEKLFF. As DNA, the CDR3 is TGCGCCAGCACCCGACAGAATACGAATGAAAAACTGTTTTTT.

This chain connects TRBV5-5 to TRBJ2-3; D is perhaps TRBD2 (6 bases). The CDR3 spans 14 residues. Germline values: CDR1 SGHKS, CDR2 YYEKEE (reference sequence). V shed 2 bases and J shed 4 bases, with 11 bases lying between them. In nucleotides, the CDR3 is TGTGCCAGCAGCTTCACCTCTAGCGCAGATACGCAGTATTTT. Its translation is CASSFTSSADTQYF. The whole variable domain, filled in from reference TRBV5-5 and TRBJ2-3, reads DAGVTQSPTHLIKTRGQQVTLRCSPISGHKSVSWYQQVLGQGPQFIFQYYEKEERGRGNFPDRFSARQFPNYSSELNVNALLLGDSALYLCASSFTSSADTQYFGPGTRLTVL.

This clonotype was counted a few times. The V gene is TRBV5-1, the J gene TRBJ2-5; 8 bases line up with TRBD1. The germline V gene encodes CDR1 SGHRS and CDR2 YFSETQ. V lost 4 bases to trimming and J lost 4 bases; unmatched junction nucleotides: 6. There are 14 residues in the CDR3. The CDR3 reads CASSTPTGAETQYF. The CDR3 bases are TGCGCCAGCAGCACACCGACAGGGGCAGAGACCCAGTACTTC. Together with reference TRBV5-1 and TRBJ2-5, the CDR3 gives the full variable domain: KAGVTQTPRYLIKTRGQQVTLSCSPISGHRSVSWYQQTPGQGLQFLFEYFSETQRNKGNFPGRFSGRQFSNSRSEMNVSTLELGDSALYLCASSTPTGAETQYFGPGTRLLVL.

The rearrangement joins TRBV18 to TRBJ2-5; no firm D call. V lost 2 bases to trimming and J lost 1 base, with 11 bases between them. The CDR3 covers 15 residues. Germline lookup yields CDR1 KGHSH and CDR2 LQKENI. In nucleotides, the CDR3 is TGTGCCAGCTCACCATCAACGGTCAGCCAAGAGACCCAGTACTTC. Its translation: CASSPSTVSQETQYF.

The chain has TRBV20-1 and TRBJ1-2; maybe TRBD1 (6 bases). V lost 8 bases, J lost 4 bases, and 14 bases lay in between. Germline V gene data show CDR1 as DFQATT and CDR2 as SNEGSKA (reference sequence). This CDR3 is 12 amino acids long. CDR3 sequence reads: CSPGGRGYGYTF. The CDR3 DNA sequence: TGCAGTCCCGGCGGCAGGGGCTATGGCTACACCTTC.

This clonotype appeared a single time. The rearrangement joins TRBV3-1 to TRBJ2-3; TRBD2 agrees at 12 bases. V lost 0 bases, J lost 6 bases, and 7 bases stayed unmatched. The CDR3 consists of 17 residues. Germline V gene lookup returns CDR1 LGHDT and CDR2 YNNKEL (reference sequence). In DNA, the CDR3 is TGTGCCAGCAGCCAAGATCTAGCGGGGGGGGCACGGGATACGCAGTATTTT. This translates into CASSQDLAGGARDTQYF.

The sample holds a few counts of this clonotype. V is TRBV2 and J is TRBJ1-6; no firm D call. The V end was cut by 4 bases, the J end by 7 bases, with 17 bases between. Germline CDR1 is SNHLY and CDR2 is FYNNEI. CDR3 length: 16 amino acids. DNA for the CDR3: TGTGCCAGCAGTGTCGGGGTAGGGAGAGTGAATTCACCCCTCCACTTT. Translating it yields CASSVGVGRVNSPLHF.

The J gene is TRBJ1-5, the V gene TRBV19; D ambiguous. Trimming stripped 3 bases from V and 0 bases from J, with 9 bases between. Per the germline V gene, CDR1 is LNHDA and CDR2 is SQIVND (reference sequence). This CDR3 region has 15 residues. CDR3 coding DNA: TGTGCCAGTAGTATGACTGCCGGTAGCAATCAGCCCCAGCATTTT. This translates into CASSMTAGSNQPQHF.

This clonotype was counted a few times. The junction departs from germline at one end; a sequencing error may be responsible. This chain connects TRBV12-3 or TRBV12-4 to TRBJ2-1; D possibly corresponds to TRBD2 (5 bases). The CDR3 is 15 amino acids. The CDR3 DNA follows: TGTGCCAGCAGTCTAGCTCCCACTACCTACAATGAGCAGTTCTTC. This codes for CASSLAPTTYNEQFF.

This chain connects TRBV15 to TRBJ2-7; tentative D call: TRBD1 (6 bases). The CDR3 has 14 amino acids. The V gene lost 8 bases and the J gene lost 4 bases, with 18 bases spanning the gap. From germline, CDR1 is LNHNV and CDR2 YYDKDF (reference sequence). The CDR3 nucleotides are TGTGCCACCTCAACCGGGACACCAGGGTACGAGCAGTACGTC. Translating it yields CATSTGTPGYEQYV.

V usage is TRBV2 and J usage is TRBJ1-1, with D unresolved. Germline CDR1 reads SNHLY; CDR2 reads FYNNEI. The CDR3 length is 11 residues. The V gene lost 7 bases and the J gene lost 5 bases, with 8 bases spanning the gap. CDR3 nucleotides: TGTGCCAGCACCGCCGGGACTGAAGCTTTCTTT. Its translation is CASTAGTEAFF. Combining the CDR3 with reference TRBV2 and TRBJ1-1 gives the whole variable domain EPEVTQTPSHQVTQMGQEVILRCVPISNHLYFYWYRQILGQKVEFLVSFYNNEISEKSEIFDDQFSVERPDGSNFTLKIRSTKLEDSAMYFCASTAGTEAFFGQGTRLTVV.

The table lists this clonotype with a few counts. V and J are TRBV9 and TRBJ2-2, with 8 bases matching TRBD2. The CDR3 spans 16 residues. Germline CDR1 SGDLS, CDR2 YYNGEE. V shed 1 base and J 1 base; nucleotides not matched to a gene: 3. CDR3 sequence (DNA): TGTGCCAGCAGCGTATTAAGCGGGAGGAACACCGGGGAGCTGTTTTTT. Its protein is CASSVLSGRNTGELFF.

This rearrangement joins TRBV11-2 to TRBJ1-1; no clear D. Germline-derived CDR1 and CDR2 are SGHAT and FQNNGV. CDR3 length equals 13 residues. The V end was cut by 5 bases, the J end by 7 bases, with 14 bases between. Here the CDR3 DNA reads TGTGCCAGCAGCCCCGAACGGGGTGTTGAAGCTTTCTTT. This gives the protein CASSPERGVEAFF.

This clonotype was counted between two and nine times. This rearrangement joins TRBV19 to TRBJ1-1; maybe TRBD1 (6 bases). Looked up from germline, CDR1 is LNHDA and CDR2 is SQIVND (reference sequence). The germline V and J ends were trimmed by 2 bases and 2 bases, with 15 bases remaining between them. This CDR3 comprises 16 residues. CDR3 DNA: TGTGCCAGTAGTATATACAGGGCGGCACGAAACACTGAAGCTTTCTTT. Translated: CASSIYRAARNTEAFF.

This clonotype was observed a handful of times. V and J are TRBV25-1 and TRBJ1-1; TRBD1 matches at 11 bases. From germline, CDR1 is MGHDK and CDR2 SYGVNS. The CDR3 totals 16 residues. The ends lost 7 bases at V and 5 bases at J; junction bases unmatched: 12. This CDR3 is CASIEGTGGSGTEAFF. Here the CDR3 DNA reads TGTGCCAGCATCGAAGGGACAGGGGGGTCGGGGACTGAAGCTTTCTTT.

The chain carries TRBV2 and TRBJ2-4, with D perhaps given as TRBD1 or TRBD2 (5 bases each). The V gene's germline CDR1 is SNHLY and CDR2 FYNNEI. The CDR3 sequence is 13 residues long. V was pared by 7 bases and J by 6 bases, with 13 bases between. The CDR3 region has the DNA TGTGCCAGCAAAGGCAGGGCGGGAAACATTCAGTACTTC. Translation gives CASKGRAGNIQYF.